The present entry profiles one T cell receptor (beta chain) with its context. These data come from a study of sequential checkpoint blockade in melanoma. Study as a whole: Arm A got nivolumab then ipilimumab; arm B the reverse, 1:1.

Treatment in this sample: randomized to nivolumab then ipilimumab (arm A) or the reverse (arm B). Live CD3+CD8+ CD19− CD56− cells were sorted from PBMCs. The CDR3 covers 13 residues. V lost 4 bases, J lost 4 bases, and 14 bases lay in between. Germline V gene lookup returns CDR1 SQVTM and CDR2 ANQGSEA. Assay used: immunoSEQ multiplex PCR; TCRdb lists only in-frame clones, some missing. Of around 13,000 clones in the sample, roughly 72% are singletons; the top ten hold about a quarter. The input for sequencing was CD8+ T cells sorted from blood (inferred from file names), taken from a patient given nivolumab and ipilimumab in sequence. This chain uses TRBV29-1 with TRBJ2-7, with D perhaps TRBD2 (6 bases). This clonotype was obtained from a human donor with melanoma. This chain's CDR3 is CSVVLGTGYEQYF. The CDR3 bases are TGCAGCGTTGTACTGGGGACTGGATACGAGCAGTACTTC.